The source of this T cell receptor beta chain is a study of T cell responses to AZD1222 COVID-19 vaccine. Trimming left V 3 bases short and J 8 bases short, with 10 bases between. This CDR3 is built from 13 residues. About this clone itself: Its antigen remains unidentified.

Study-wide findings and caveats: Every sample of the repertoires postdated the peak T cell response.

Using immunoSEQ multiplex PCR, the repertoire was profiled, and TCRdb retains in-frame clones only, with some absent. This table has some 130,000 clones, approximately 90% appearing once. V gene TRBV12-3 or TRBV12-4 combines with J gene TRBJ1-4; D is ambiguous. This TCR was recovered from an adult in good health. Sequenced material: peripheral blood, taken on day 0 of AZD1222 vaccination. CDR3 in DNA: TGTGCCAGCAGTTTTAAGGATTTCGAAAAACTGTTTTTT. Its protein is CASSFKDFEKLFF.